A single sample is the source of the 13 T cell receptor beta chains below, sequenced in a study of blood T cells in healthy people across ages (dated by TCRdb to the mid-2010s). The library was generated by 5' RACE. The instrument given in TCRdb is Illumina HiSeq 2500. A second PCR of about 6 to 11 cycles was run with a J-beta primer mix and a sample-barcoded 5' primer. TCRdb reprocessed the public reads (quality trimming at Q25 with fastp, clone calling with MiXCR) and kept in-frame beta chains. Under each unique CDR3 protein, matching rows form one entry showing the most common genes and DNA. For this sample the table gives approximately 800,000 distinct CDR3 sequences, of which roughly 46% were detected only once. The top ten constitute around a sixth of the sample. The sequencing input was blood. The receptors derive from a man older than 75 in good health.

This clonotype was recorded at least ten times. V usage is TRBV11-3 and J usage is TRBJ2-1; D perhaps matches TRBD1 (6 bases). This CDR3 has 18 amino acids. Deletions cut 1 base from V and 4 bases from J, with 20 bases between. Germline assignment: CDR1 SGHNT and CDR2 YENEEA. CDR3 nucleotide sequence: TGTGCCAGCAGCTTAGCCATAAGCCAGGGGAAACTTTACAATGAGCAGTTCTTC. The encoded protein is CASSLAISQGKLYNEQFF.

V gene TRBV7-6 combines with J gene TRBJ2-1; 9 positions agree with TRBD2. This CDR3 is built from 16 residues. The germline CDR1 and CDR2 sequences are SGHVS and FNYEAQ. V trimming: 4 bases; J trimming: 3 bases; junction bases outside the gene matches: 7. The CDR3 bases are TGTGCCAGCAGCTCAGCTGGGACTAGCATCTACAATGAGCAGTTCTTC. Translating gives CASSSAGTSIYNEQFF.

This clonotype was counted many times. The chain is built from TRBV11-3 and TRBJ2-7, with D possibly matching TRBD1 (5 bases). V was clipped by 4 bases and J by 0 bases, with 10 bases between them. Germline assignment: CDR1 SGHNT and CDR2 YENEEA. The CDR3 covers 14 residues. Here the CDR3 DNA reads TGTGCCAGCAGCTCACAGACAGCCTCCTACGAGCAGTACTTC. Its protein is CASSSQTASYEQYF.

The table lists this clonotype with a few counts. V and J are TRBV20-1 and TRBJ2-7; D might be TRBD1 (5 bases). The CDR3 is made up of 14 amino acids. Trimming removed 3 bases from V and 3 bases from J, with 15 bases in between. The V gene's germline CDR1 is DFQATT and CDR2 SNEGSKA (reference sequence). The CDR3: CSARTARGRYEQYF. For the CDR3, the DNA is TGCAGTGCTAGGACAGCTAGAGGTCGCTACGAGCAGTACTTC.

Only one count was recorded for this clonotype. Just one base apart from a much larger clone, this may be a read error. The rearrangement uses TRBV5-1 and TRBJ2-1; D is perhaps TRBD2 (5 bases). Trimming took off 8 bases at V and 5 bases at J, with 20 bases between the two ends. There are 15 residues in the CDR3. Germline-derived CDR1 and CDR2 are SGHRS and YFSETQ. The CDR3 loop is CASSMGGYANNEQFF. The CDR3 DNA reads TGCGCCAGTTCAATGGGCGGGTACGCCAACAATGAGCAGTTCTTC.

This clonotype has a count of ten or more. The J gene is TRBJ2-1, the V gene TRBV3-1; 9 bases line up with TRBD2. The trim removed 4 bases at V and 7 bases at J, leaving 11 bases unmatched. This CDR3 has 16 amino acids. Germline lookup yields CDR1 LGHDT and CDR2 YNNKEL (reference sequence). The CDR3 nucleotides are TGTGCCAGCAGCCGGCAGGCGGGAGGGGTTCAAAATGAGCAGTTCTTC. It encodes CASSRQAGGVQNEQFF.

This chain links TRBV3-1 with TRBJ2-2; the D is unclear. The CDR3 spans 13 residues. Germline values: CDR1 LGHDT, CDR2 YNNKEL (reference sequence). V lost 2 bases and J lost 5, with 6 bases in between. CDR3 loop: CASSQIITGELFF. Here the CDR3 DNA reads TGTGCCAGCAGCCAAATTATAACCGGGGAGCTGTTTTTT. The full variable domain, in which reference TRBV3-1 and TRBJ2-2 provide the parts outside the CDR3, is DTAVSQTPKYLVTQMGNDKSIKCEQNLGHDTMYWYKQDSKKFLKIMFSYNNKELIINETVPNRFSPKSPDKAHLNLHINSLELGDSAVYFCASSQIITGELFFGEGSRLTVL.

The table lists this clonotype with many counts. The chain combines TRBV28 with TRBJ1-2; D is ambiguous. CDR1 MDHEN and CDR2 SYDVKM come from the germline V gene. The ends were cut back, 5 bases at V and 2 bases at J, with 12 bases in the middle. The CDR3 sequence is 14 residues long. CDR3 residues: CASSPQPRNYGYTF. DNA of the CDR3: TGTGCCAGCAGTCCCCAACCCCGGAACTATGGCTACACCTTC.

The chain employs TRBV20-1 and TRBJ2-7; 7 bases line up with TRBD1. The CDR3 is 15 amino acids. J was trimmed by 0 bases and V by 3 bases; bases with no gene match: 8. Germline loops: CDR1 DFQATT, CDR2 SNEGSKA (reference sequence). CDR3 loop: CSASGGQELSYEQYF. The CDR3 region has the DNA TGCAGTGCTAGCGGTGGACAGGAGCTCTCCTACGAGCAGTACTTC.

The chain employs TRBV24-1 and TRBJ2-1; TRBD2 matches 8 bases. The CDR3 is 15 residues long. V shed 4 bases and J 2 bases; nucleotides not matched to a gene: 3. CDR1 KGHDR and CDR2 SFDVKD come from the germline V gene. The DNA of the CDR3 is TGTGCCACCAGTGACTCGGGACTAGCCTACAATGAGCAGTTCTTC. Protein product: CATSDSGLAYNEQFF.

This chain links TRBV6-5 with TRBJ2-3, with TRBD1 matching 9 bases. V dropped 6 bases and J dropped 2; count of bases not matched to a gene: 3. The CDR3 has 14 residues. Germline CDR1 MNHEY, CDR2 SVGAGI. The CDR3 reads CASRLQGATDTQYF. CDR3 bases: TGTGCCAGCAGATTACAGGGGGCCACAGATACGCAGTATTTT.

This clonotype has only a few counts. The V call is TRBV20-1, the J call TRBJ2-1; maybe TRBD1 (5 bases). CDR3 size: 16 residues. The germline V gene has CDR1 DFQATT and CDR2 SNEGSKA (reference sequence). V was trimmed by 2 bases and J by 4 bases, leaving 18 bases between them. The CDR3 coding sequence is TGCAGTGCTAGATCCACCACCAACAACAGGTACAATGAGCAGTTCTTC. This translates into CSARSTTNNRYNEQFF.

This clonotype was counted at least ten times. The V call is TRBV28, the J call TRBJ2-7, with D possibly being TRBD1 (6 bases). The V and J ends lost 6 bases and 2 bases respectively, with 17 bases between them. CDR1 and CDR2 from the germline V gene are MDHEN and SYDVKM. This CDR3 region has 15 residues. CDR3 nucleotides: TGTGCCAGCAGCCTCCACAGGGACGGAACCTACGAGCAGTACTTC. Its translation is CASSLHRDGTYEQYF.